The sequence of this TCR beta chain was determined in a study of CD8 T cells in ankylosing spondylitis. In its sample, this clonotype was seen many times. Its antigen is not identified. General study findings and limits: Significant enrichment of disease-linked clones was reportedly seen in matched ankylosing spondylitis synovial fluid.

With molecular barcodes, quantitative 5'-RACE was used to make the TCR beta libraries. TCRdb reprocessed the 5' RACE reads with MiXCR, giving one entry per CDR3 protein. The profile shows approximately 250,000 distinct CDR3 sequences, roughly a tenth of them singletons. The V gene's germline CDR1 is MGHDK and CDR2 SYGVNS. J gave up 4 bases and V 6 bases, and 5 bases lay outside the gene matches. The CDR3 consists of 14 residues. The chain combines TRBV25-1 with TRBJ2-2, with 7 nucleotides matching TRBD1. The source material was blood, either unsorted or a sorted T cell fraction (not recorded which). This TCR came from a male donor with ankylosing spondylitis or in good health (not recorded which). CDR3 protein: CASRETGSTGELFF. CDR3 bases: TGTGCCAGCAGGGAGACAGGGTCCACCGGGGAGCTGTTTTTT.